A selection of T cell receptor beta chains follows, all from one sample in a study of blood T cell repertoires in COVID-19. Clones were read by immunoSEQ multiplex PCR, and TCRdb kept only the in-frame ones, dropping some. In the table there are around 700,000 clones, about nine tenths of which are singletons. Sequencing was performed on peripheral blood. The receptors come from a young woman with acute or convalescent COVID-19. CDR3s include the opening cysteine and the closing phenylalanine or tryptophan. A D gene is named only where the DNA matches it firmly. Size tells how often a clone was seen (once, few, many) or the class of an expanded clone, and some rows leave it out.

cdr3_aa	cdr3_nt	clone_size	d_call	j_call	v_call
CASSPLGGYEQYF	TGTGCCAGCAGCCCCCTCGGGGGCTACGAGCAGTACTTC	.	.	TRBJ2-7	TRBV7-9
CASRPGTSGGNTGELFF	TGTGCCAGCAGACCCGGGACTAGCGGGGGGAACACCGGGGAGCTGTTTTTT	.	TRBD2	TRBJ2-2	TRBV3-1/TRBV3-2
CSVSRGSNQPQHF	TGCAGCGTTTCGCGGGGTAGCAATCAGCCCCAGCATTTT	once	.	TRBJ1-5	TRBV29-1
CASSLTPKRQGGGMNTEAFF	TGTGCCAGCAGCTTAACTCCGAAAAGACAGGGCGGAGGGATGAACACTGAAGCTTTCTTT	.	TRBD1	TRBJ1-1	TRBV13
CASSYRRDRSYGYTF	TGTGCCAGCAGTTACCGACGGGACAGATCCTATGGCTACACCTTC	once	TRBD1	TRBJ1-2	TRBV6-5
CASSYAAFGYTF	TGTGCCAGCAGTTACGCGGCCTTTGGCTACACCTTC	.	.	TRBJ1-2	TRBV6-2/TRBV6-3
CASSSGDRDAQPQHF	TGCGCCAGCAGCTCGGGGGACCGGGACGCTCAGCCCCAGCATTTT	.	.	TRBJ1-5	TRBV5-1
CASSEREGGGADTQYF	TGTGCCAGCAGTGAAAGGGAGGGGGGAGGGGCAGATACGCAGTATTTT	once	.	TRBJ2-3	TRBV6-1
CASSPGTADPETQYF	TGTGCCAGCAGCCCCGGGACAGCAGATCCAGAGACCCAGTACTTC	.	TRBD1	TRBJ2-5	TRBV7-9
CASSLTSSGNIQYF	TGTGCCAGCAGCTTAACCTCCTCGGGAAACATTCAGTACTTC	.	.	TRBJ2-4	TRBV7-3
CASSQPARGSSSYNEQFF	TGCGCCAGCAGCCAACCTGCCAGGGGGTCTAGCTCCTACAATGAGCAGTTCTTC	.	TRBD1	TRBJ2-1	TRBV4-1
CASTTGDGSQPQHF	TGTGCCAGCACTACAGGGGATGGGAGTCAGCCCCAGCATTTT	once	TRBD1	TRBJ1-5	TRBV19
CASSLASTGSVLHF	TGTGCCAGCAGCTTAGCTTCGACAGGTTCGGTCCTCCACTTT	.	.	TRBJ1-6	TRBV7-8
CASTLPGQGALYGTEAFF	TGCGCCAGTACCCTGCCGGGACAGGGGGCGTTGTATGGCACTGAAGCTTTCTTT	.	TRBD1	TRBJ1-1	TRBV5-1
CASSERGTGSGGYTF	TGTGCCAGCAGTGAACGGGGGACAGGGTCGGGCGGCTACACCTTC	.	TRBD1	TRBJ1-2	TRBV2